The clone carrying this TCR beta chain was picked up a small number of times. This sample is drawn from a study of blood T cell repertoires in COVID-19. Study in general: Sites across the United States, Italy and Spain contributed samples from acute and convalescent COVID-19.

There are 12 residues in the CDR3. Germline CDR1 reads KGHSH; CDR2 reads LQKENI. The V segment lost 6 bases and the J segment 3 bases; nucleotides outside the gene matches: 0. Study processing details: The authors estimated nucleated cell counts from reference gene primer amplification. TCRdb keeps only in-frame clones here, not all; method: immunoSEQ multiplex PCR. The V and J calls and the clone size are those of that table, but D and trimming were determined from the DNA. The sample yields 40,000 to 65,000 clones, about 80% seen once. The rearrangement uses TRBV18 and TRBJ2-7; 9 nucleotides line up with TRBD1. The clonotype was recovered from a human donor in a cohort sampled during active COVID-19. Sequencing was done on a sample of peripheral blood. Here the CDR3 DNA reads TGTGCCAGCTCGGGACAGGGCTACGAGCAGTACTTC. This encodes CASSGQGYEQYF. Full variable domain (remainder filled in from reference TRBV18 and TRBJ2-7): NAGVMQNPRHLVRRRGQEARLRCSPMKGHSHVYWYRQLPEEGLKFMVYLQKENIIDESGMPKERFSAEFPKEGPSILRIQQVVRGDSAAYFCASSGQGYEQYFGPGTRLTVT.